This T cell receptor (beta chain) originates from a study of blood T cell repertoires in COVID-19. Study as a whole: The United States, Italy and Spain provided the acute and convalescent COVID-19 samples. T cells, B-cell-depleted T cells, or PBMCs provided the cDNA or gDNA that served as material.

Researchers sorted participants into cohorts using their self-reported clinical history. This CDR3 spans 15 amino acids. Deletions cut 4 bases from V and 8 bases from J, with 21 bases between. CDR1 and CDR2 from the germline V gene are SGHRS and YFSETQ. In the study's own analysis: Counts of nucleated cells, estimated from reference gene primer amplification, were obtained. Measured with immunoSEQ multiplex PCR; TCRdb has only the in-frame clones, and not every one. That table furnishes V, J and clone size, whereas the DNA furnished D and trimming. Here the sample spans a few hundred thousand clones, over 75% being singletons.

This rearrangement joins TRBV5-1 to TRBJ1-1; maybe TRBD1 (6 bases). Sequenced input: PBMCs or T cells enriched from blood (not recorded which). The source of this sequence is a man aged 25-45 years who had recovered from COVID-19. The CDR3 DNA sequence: TGCGCCAGCAGCCCCCTGGACAGCCGGTTACAAGAAGCTTTCTTT. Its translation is CASSPLDSRLQEAFF.